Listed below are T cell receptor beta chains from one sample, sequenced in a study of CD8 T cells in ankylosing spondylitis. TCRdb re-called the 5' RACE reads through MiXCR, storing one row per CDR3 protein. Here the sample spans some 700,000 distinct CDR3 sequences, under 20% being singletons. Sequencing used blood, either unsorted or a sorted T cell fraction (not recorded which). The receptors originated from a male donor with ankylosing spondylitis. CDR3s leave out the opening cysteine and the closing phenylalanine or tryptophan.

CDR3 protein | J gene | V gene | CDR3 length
ASSLGGITGPQH | TRBJ1-5 | TRBV5-4 | 12
ASSLSSDRVYEQY | TRBJ2-7 | TRBV7-3 | 13
ASSVSGGPTGELF | TRBJ2-2 | TRBV5-1 | 13
ASRLYGSSPLH | TRBJ1-6 | TRBV6-1 | 11
SATPPEGTYEQY | TRBJ2-7 | TRBV20-1 | 12
ASRKTVYQETQY | TRBJ2-5 | TRBV12-3/TRBV12-4 | 12
ASSFSPDSYEQY | TRBJ2-7 | TRBV7-6 | 12
ASSLVDTGELF | TRBJ2-2 | TRBV28 | 11
ASSIPGQGDYEQY | TRBJ2-7 | TRBV4-1 | 13
SGQGNEQF | TRBJ2-1 | TRBV20-1 | 8
ASSLEGGANSPLH | TRBJ1-6 | TRBV11-2 | 13
SVEGGTEQY | TRBJ2-7 | TRBV29-1 | 9
ASSQEGLATGELF | TRBJ2-2 | TRBV4-1 | 13
ASGGDSNEQF | TRBJ2-1 | TRBV28 | 10
ASSLYRYGLDTQY | TRBJ2-3 | TRBV11-2 | 13
ASSFVGFNQPQH | TRBJ1-5 | TRBV27 | 12
SGRESTDTQY | TRBJ2-3 | TRBV20-1 | 10
ASSASVPPTGGYEQY | TRBJ2-7 | TRBV7-9 | 15
ASSQGWQAYEQY | TRBJ2-7 | TRBV3-1 | 12
ASSLFLPPRETGELF | TRBJ2-2 | TRBV7-6 | 15
ASSTRGGPYEKLF | TRBJ1-4 | TRBV5-1 | 13
ASSDVWAATETQY | TRBJ2-5 | TRBV5-1 | 13
SAPRQGRRNTIY | TRBJ1-3 | TRBV20-1 | 12
ASAEGRLGELF | TRBJ2-2 | TRBV27 | 11
ASSRTGGGSPLH | TRBJ1-6 | TRBV3-1 | 12
ASSGGLTQY | TRBJ2-5 | TRBV6-1 | 9
ASSPVSGWGFNEQF | TRBJ2-1 | TRBV12-3/TRBV12-4 | 14
ASTSNWGAKEQY | TRBJ2-7 | TRBV28 | 12
SASVLAGAEQY | TRBJ2-7 | TRBV20-1 | 11
ASSQELAGPYEQY | TRBJ2-7 | TRBV4-3 | 13
SVNSESYEQY | TRBJ2-7 | TRBV20-1 | 10
ASSLQAYNEQF | TRBJ2-1 | TRBV5-1 | 11
ASNQGLAGLNEGF | TRBJ2-1 | TRBV5-1 | 13
ALGHSYEQY | TRBJ2-7 | TRBV30 | 9
ASRMGQQNSNQPQH | TRBJ1-5 | TRBV7-9 | 14
ASSPGAGGWREGLYNEQF | TRBJ2-1 | TRBV4-3 | 18
ASSVGGLETSYNEQF | TRBJ2-1 | TRBV9 | 15
SARDLRQGVNYGYT | TRBJ1-2 | TRBV20-1 | 14
ASSQVLGGGETQY | TRBJ2-5 | TRBV4-1 | 13
ASSISGGAMDEQF | TRBJ2-1 | TRBV7-3 | 13
SVAGSGYTGELF | TRBJ2-2 | TRBV29-1 | 12
ASALGVWTEAF | TRBJ1-1 | TRBV5-6 | 11
SAPGGGETQY | TRBJ2-5 | TRBV20-1 | 10
ASSVGTFGADTQY | TRBJ2-3 | TRBV11-1 | 13
ASSPLVPGQGTDEQY | TRBJ2-7 | TRBV28 | 15
ASSVGAMTEAF | TRBJ1-1 | TRBV9 | 11
ASSLGARSETQY | TRBJ2-5 | TRBV5-1 | 12
ASSSSPSTEAF | TRBJ1-1 | TRBV7-3 | 11
ASRPGTGFYEQY | TRBJ2-7 | TRBV2 | 12
ASSFISGTRYEQY | TRBJ2-7 | TRBV5-1 | 13
ASSRDRDAYTGELF | TRBJ2-2 | TRBV3-1 | 14
SAPGLAGTDTQY | TRBJ2-3 | TRBV20-1 | 12
ASSPDPRTSGRAISGELF | TRBJ2-2 | TRBV4-2 | 18
ASSWASGQTTEAF | TRBJ1-1 | TRBV19 | 13
ASRPGSKYEQY | TRBJ2-7 | TRBV19 | 11
SAERSTDTQY | TRBJ2-3 | TRBV20-1 | 10
ASSFLAGAYGFH | TRBJ2-1 | TRBV28 | 12